The source of this T cell receptor (beta chain) is a study of blood T cell repertoires in COVID-19. In the study overall: From T cells, B-cell-depleted T cells, or PBMCs came the material, which was cDNA or gDNA.

As originally analysed: How many nucleated cells were present was estimated from reference gene primer amplification. Using immunoSEQ multiplex PCR, the repertoire was profiled, and TCRdb retains in-frame clones only, with some absent. The D gene and trimming were derived from the DNA, and the V and J assignments and clone size from that table. Of tens of thousands of clones listed, roughly 90% are singletons. The CDR3 extends over 15 amino acids. Trimming at V came to 7 bases and at J to 1 base, leaving 9 bases not matched to a gene. Germline lookup yields CDR1 MNHEY and CDR2 SVGAGI. The V and J genes are TRBV6-5 and TRBJ1-2; 7 positions match TRBD1. Source material: peripheral blood. The clonotype was recovered from a man aged 55-75 years with active COVID-19. The CDR3 here is CASTQQGTVNYGYTF. CDR3 bases: TGTGCCAGCACGCAACAAGGGACAGTTAACTATGGCTACACCTTC.